The next 19 T cell receptor beta chains were all read from a single sample in a study of naive CD8 T cells in extremely preterm neonates. The study, taken as a whole, reports: Preterm CDR3s were shorter than older groups', with fewer N additions and less trimming.

Preterm samples came from extremely preterm deliveries at roughly 22-29 weeks. Repertoires were generated with immunoSEQ multiplex PCR, while TCRdb's copy carries only in-frame clones and drops some. In the table there are fewer than 25,000 clones, more than 70% of which are singletons. Antigens of these TCRs are unknown. Input material: naive CD8+ T cells from cord blood. These TCRs come from a boy who was born preterm.

The chain couples TRBV21-1 to TRBJ1-1. TRBV21-1 is recorded as a pseudogene. This CDR3 is 11 amino acids long. The CDR3 loop reads CASSNNTEAFF. The CDR3 DNA sequence: TGTGCCAGCAGCAACAACACTGAAGCTTTCTTT.

This chain joins TRBV10-3 and TRBJ2-7; a possible D gene is TRBD2 (5 bases). Germline V gene sequence: CDR1 ENHRY, CDR2 SYGVKD. The CDR3 is made up of 11 amino acids. V was trimmed by 6 bases and J by 2 bases, leaving 5 bases between them. The CDR3 bases are TGTGCCATCAGCGGGGCCTACGAGCAGTACTTC. Its translation is CAISGAYEQYF.

Notes on this clone: At the DNA level, this CDR3 is encoded by other sequences in the same sample as well. The gene calls are TRBV4-1 and TRBJ1-5; unclear D gene. V was clipped by 0 bases and J by 0 bases, with 0 bases between them. Germline loops: CDR1 MGHRA, CDR2 YSYEKL. The CDR3 runs to 13 residues. Here the CDR3 DNA reads TGCGCCAGCAGCCAAGATAGCAATCAGCCCCAGCATTTT. It yields the protein CASSQDSNQPQHF.

A single count supports this clone. CDR3 in amino acids: CAISEGQGYNEQFF. CDR3 DNA sequence: TGTGCCATCAGTGAGGGACAGGGTTACAATGAGCAGTTCTTC. The V call is TRBV10-3, the J call TRBJ2-1, with TRBD1 identical over 8 bases. This CDR3 region has 14 residues. V gave up 2 bases and J gave up 4 bases; unmatched junction bases: 1. CDR1 and CDR2 from the germline V gene are ENHRY and SYGVKD.

V usage is TRBV30 and J usage is TRBJ1-4; D is unclear. Trimming stripped 4 bases from V and 7 bases from J, with 13 bases between. The CDR3 extends over 13 amino acids. Per the germline V gene, CDR1 is GTSNPN and CDR2 is SVGIG (reference sequence). The CDR3 bases are TGTGCCTGGACCGGCCTCAACCCTGAAAAACTGTTTTTT. As protein: CAWTGLNPEKLFF.

V gene TRBV4-1 combines with J gene TRBJ2-5; 15 bases are a match to TRBD2. In germline, CDR1 is MGHRA, CDR2 YSYEKL. This CDR3 spans 17 amino acids. V was pared by 1 base and J by 5 bases, with 5 bases of the junction left unmatched. The CDR3 protein is CASSQVGLAGGPETQYF. CDR3 nucleotides: TGCGCCAGCAGCCAAGTAGGACTAGCGGGGGGGCCGGAGACCCAGTACTTC.

The genes are TRBV7-2 and TRBJ2-7; 13 bases map to TRBD2. Unmatched junction bases numbered 0, after V lost 4 bases and J lost 0 bases. Germline CDR1 reads SGHTA; CDR2 reads FQGNSA. CDR3 length equals 15 residues. CDR3 sequence: CASSWTSGGSYEQYF. The CDR3 DNA is TGTGCCAGCAGCTGGACTAGCGGGGGCTCCTACGAGCAGTACTTC.

CDR3 residues: CASSEEGAYEQYF. CDR3 nucleotide sequence: TGTGCCAGCAGTGAAGAAGGGGCCTACGAGCAGTACTTC. The rearrangement links TRBV6-1 to TRBJ2-7, with D tentatively TRBD1 (5 bases). This CDR3 has 13 residues. Deletions cut 1 base from V and 2 bases from J, with 6 bases between. In germline, CDR1 is MNHNS, CDR2 SASEGT.

This clone was found once. The CDR3 reads CATTYEQYF. The DNA for the CDR3 is TGTGCCACCACCTACGAGCAGTACTTC. This chain connects TRBV10-3 to TRBJ2-5; D gene ambiguous. The DNA end is more similar to TRBJ2-7, so the J call may be wrong. There are 9 residues in the CDR3. Germline values: CDR1 ENHRY, CDR2 SYGVKD.

The J gene is TRBJ2-5, the V gene TRBV10-3, with 8 bases matching TRBD2. The length of the CDR3 is 14 residues. V was pared by 2 bases and J by 1 base, with 0 bases of the junction left unmatched. Germline values: CDR1 ENHRY, CDR2 SYGVKD. CDR3 loop: CAISERGGQETQYF. In nucleotides, the CDR3 is TGTGCCATCAGTGAGCGGGGGGGCCAAGAGACCCAGTACTTC.

This clone was seen only a few times. The V gene is TRBV6-6, the J gene TRBJ1-5; no clear D gene. Germline V gene sequence: CDR1 MNHNY, CDR2 SVGAGI (reference sequence). Deletions cut 7 bases from V and 3 bases from J, with 1 base between. CDR3 size: 10 residues. CDR3 DNA sequence: TGTGCCAGCAACAATCAGCCCCAGCATTTT. As protein: CASNNQPQHF.

V is TRBV30 and J is TRBJ2-5; D not certain. The CDR3 has 10 residues. The germline V and J ends were trimmed by 1 base and 4 bases, with 1 base remaining between them. Germline loops: CDR1 GTSNPN, CDR2 SVGIG (reference sequence). CDR3 residues: CAWSGETQYF. CDR3 bases: TGTGCCTGGAGTGGAGAGACCCAGTACTTC.

This chain uses TRBV5-1 with TRBJ1-1; 11 bases line up with TRBD1. Germline CDR1 reads SGHRS; CDR2 reads YFSETQ. V shed 0 bases and J 7 bases; nucleotides not matched to a gene: 2. The CDR3 contains 14 residues. The CDR3 loop is CASSLGTGGLEAFF. The CDR3 DNA is TGCGCCAGCAGCTTGGGGACAGGGGGCCTTGAAGCTTTCTTT.

DNA of the CDR3: TGTGCCTGGAGTGTAGCGGGGGGGTCCTACGAGCAGTACTTC. Protein sequence: CAWSVAGGSYEQYF. The V gene is TRBV30, the J gene TRBJ2-7; 10 bases map to TRBD2. The V gene end was trimmed by 0 bases and the J gene end by 1 base; junction bases not matched to a gene: 0. The CDR3 contains 14 residues. The germline CDR1 and CDR2 sequences are GTSNPN and SVGIG (reference sequence).

The J gene is TRBJ1-2, the V gene TRBV19; D ambiguous. V was trimmed by 0 bases and J by 7 bases, leaving 9 bases between them. There are 13 residues in the CDR3. CDR1 LNHDA and CDR2 SQIVND come from the germline V gene (reference sequence). CDR3 nucleotides: TGTGCCAGTAGTATAGATCTCGGCGGTGGCTACACCTTC. Amino acids: CASSIDLGGGYTF.

V gene TRBV19 combines with J gene TRBJ1-1; D unresolved. V shed 1 base and J shed 1 base, with 4 bases lying between them. Germline V gene data show CDR1 as LNHDA and CDR2 as SQIVND (reference sequence). This CDR3 spans 13 amino acids. CDR3 amino acids: CASSIGENTEAFF. CDR3 coding DNA: TGTGCCAGTAGTATAGGGGAGAACACTGAAGCTTTCTTT.

The genes are TRBV29-1 and TRBJ2-7, with 7 bases fitting TRBD1. Germline CDR1 reads SQVTM; CDR2 reads ANQGSEA. This CDR3 contains 11 residues. The CDR3 region is CGRDSTYEQYF. In nucleotides, the CDR3 is TGCGGACGGGACAGCACCTACGAGCAGTACTTC.

The chain recombines TRBV30 with TRBJ2-7; D perhaps matches TRBD1 (6 bases). V shed 0 bases and J shed 3 bases, with 9 bases lying between them. The CDR3 totals 13 residues. Looked up from germline, CDR1 is GTSNPN and CDR2 is SVGIG (reference sequence). The CDR3, as DNA: TGTGCCTGGAGTGTTCTACAGGGCTACGAGCAGTACTTC. Translating gives CAWSVLQGYEQYF.

The V call is TRBV11-2, the J call TRBJ1-1; D is unclear. This CDR3 has 12 residues. CDR1 and CDR2 (germline): SGHAT, FQNNGV. V lost 5 bases to trimming and J lost 1 base, with 5 bases between them. This CDR3 is CASSRQNTEAFF. In nucleotides, the CDR3 is TGTGCCAGCAGCCGACAGAACACTGAAGCTTTCTTT.